This T cell receptor beta chain derives from a study of vaccination effects on CD4 cells after COVID-19. V gave up 3 bases and J gave up 0 bases, with 10 bases separating them. This CDR3 is built from 15 residues. Looked up from germline, CDR1 is SGHDT and CDR2 is YYEEEE. The authors isolated CD4+ T cells after 9 to 10 days of culture. Data came from immunoSEQ multiplex PCR; TCRdb stores just in-frame clones and leaves some out. The data contain tens of thousands of clones, approximately 78% of them singletons. On this clone: The target antigen is unknown.

The specimen was CD4+ T cells from PBMCs cultured without peptide, collected before COVID-19 vaccination. The receptor comes from a human donor who had a prior SARS-CoV-2 infection. The rearrangement joins TRBV5-6 to TRBJ1-5; D is possibly TRBD1 (5 bases). CDR3 bases: TGTGCCAGCAGCTACCGACAGAGTAGCAATCAGCCCCAGCATTTT. It translates to CASSYRQSSNQPQHF.